This T cell receptor beta chain was sequenced during a study of T cells in tumors after PD-1 blockade. The overall study: Some patients also took daily vismodegib 150 mg during anti-PD-1 treatment. Overall study findings and caveats: After therapy, most expanded exhausted CD8+ clones were absent pre-treatment, suggesting clonal replacement. Blood contained about 38% of the tumor's TCR clonotypes.

Details on this clone: Its matching antigen is unknown.

The ends were cut back, 2 bases at V and 4 bases at J, with 9 bases in the middle. The CDR3 contains 14 residues. Germline CDR1 and CDR2: MGHDK and SYGVNS. Using immunoSEQ multiplex PCR, the repertoire was profiled, and TCRdb retains in-frame clones only, with some absent. Of some 11,000 clones in the sample, 63% are singletons; the top ten hold 15% to 20%. The sequenced sample was tumor tissue, obtained before anti-PD-1 treatment. This receptor was taken from a human donor with basal cell carcinoma. The chain is built from TRBV25-1 and TRBJ2-1; no reliable D call. The CDR3 spells CASSENDRYNEQFF. The CDR3 DNA reads TGTGCCAGCAGTGAAAATGATAGGTACAATGAGCAGTTCTTC.